This TCR beta chain is from a study of blood T cell repertoires in COVID-19 (dated by TCRdb to about 2020). Describing the broader study: The collaborator samples originated in the United States, Italy and Spain and spanned the acute and convalescent phases of COVID-19. Samples came from the ongoing ImmuneRACE study (first 160 participants) plus 1,254 subjects from 6 global collaborators. Sample metadata almost always included a de-identified subject ID, COVID-19 status, age in years and sex. The repertoires were made available in a free public database intended to serve as a resource for research on the immune response to SARS-CoV-2. The prospective study material was composed of cDNA or gDNA derived from T cells, B-cell-depleted T cells, or PBMCs. Subjects who had been exposed to COVID-19, were actively infected with it, or had recovered from it provided the deeply sampled blood TCRbeta repertoires that made up the dataset. Where available, HLA class I and class II types were obtained from metadata supplied by the sample provider rather than from assay-based typing.

Collaborating institutions collected whole blood in K2EDTA tubes following their own protocols. For TCRbeta analysis, collaborators shipped samples in one of three forms: frozen whole blood, isolated PBMCs, or DNA extracted from either of those sample types. As regards this clone: This clone's antigen is unknown. No quality values exist for individual bases; no much larger clone is one base distant.

General findings and caveats noted by the study authors: The amount of clinical and demographic metadata varied by source and participant and was provided uncurated.

From the germline V gene, CDR1 is SGHTA and CDR2 is FQGTGA. Spanning cysteine to phenylalanine, the CDR3 consists of 13 amino acids. Only CDR3 DNA is held: 39 bases, read in frame from base 1. The junction shows trimming of 5 bases on V and 8 bases on J, plus 12 bases between the germline ends. TCRbeta CDR3 regions were amplified from genomic DNA by means of the immunoSEQ Assay, a bias-controlled multiplex PCR. Processing in the source paper ran as follows. The number of nucleated cells in each sample was estimated by amplification of reference gene primers within the assay. To quantify the absolute abundance of each unique TCRbeta CDR3 rearrangement, sequence reads were collapsed and filtered. Productive Simpson clonality was computed per sample as the square root of Simpson's diversity index over productive rearrangements. Imported from immuneACCESS, the table was reduced by TCRdb to in-frame sequences with V and J called. These copies leave out some clones; in studies compared against another copy, an unresolved V gene accounts for under half, and the cause of the remainder is not known. That table supplies the V and J calls and clone size; D and trimming were determined from the DNA. Here the sample has 35,000 to 50,000 clones; more than 75% occur a single time. The ten largest clones capture approximately 4.8% of the sample.

The clonotype comes from a human donor in a cohort sampled during active COVID-19. The rearranged chain carries TRBV7-3 and TRBJ2-2; no D gene call is confident. Sequenced input: peripheral blood. The CDR3: CASSEVALGELFF. The sequenced DNA: TGTGCCAGCAGCGAAGTTGCGCTGGGGGAGCTGTTTTTT.